A single sample gave rise to the 12 T cell receptor beta chains below, sequenced in a study of T cell responses to AZD1222 COVID-19 vaccine. TCRdb's copy holds only in-frame clones and misses some; the assay was immunoSEQ multiplex PCR. This table has over 130,000 clones, 92% appearing once. The sample here was peripheral blood, taken 28 days after the second AZD1222 dose. All receptors derive from an adult who received the AZD1222 COVID-19 vaccine.

The V gene is TRBV28, the J gene TRBJ2-1, with 7 bases aligning to TRBD2. Trimming cost V 6 bases and J 0 bases; bases outside gene matches: 8. In germline, CDR1 is MDHEN, CDR2 SYDVKM. There are 16 residues in the CDR3. CDR3 loop: CASRGAGGSSYNEQFF. CDR3 DNA: TGTGCCAGCAGGGGAGCCGGCGGGAGCTCCTACAATGAGCAGTTCTTC.

The chain uses TRBV19 and TRBJ1-5, with D perhaps matching TRBD1 (5 bases). V was shortened by 1 base and J by 2 bases, with 15 bases between the two germline ends. The CDR3 contains 17 residues. Germline values: CDR1 LNHDA, CDR2 SQIVND (reference sequence). CDR3 in amino acids: CASSIVAGRSGNQPQHF. DNA of the CDR3: TGTGCCAGTAGTATAGTCGCGGGGCGAAGTGGCAATCAGCCCCAGCATTTT.

V usage is TRBV24-1 and J usage is TRBJ1-5; D unclear. The V and J ends lost 5 bases and 5 bases respectively, with 12 bases between them. CDR1 is KGHDR, CDR2 SFDVKD, per germline. This CDR3 is 14 amino acids long. The CDR3 DNA is TGTGCCACCAGTGTTTTTTGCGGGGATCAGCCCCAGCATTTT. Translated: CATSVFCGDQPQHF.

The rearrangement links TRBV6-4 to TRBJ1-1, with TRBD1 matching over 7 bases. Germline-derived CDR1 and CDR2 are MRHNA and SNTAGT. J was trimmed by 2 bases and V by 6 bases; bases with no gene match: 6. This CDR3 has 14 residues. The CDR3 here is CASSPDRDNTEAFF. Here the CDR3 DNA reads TGTGCCAGCAGCCCCGACAGGGACAACACTGAAGCTTTCTTT.

Note on this clone: At one of its ends the junction is not consistent with the germline gene, which may arise from a read error. This rearrangement joins TRBV7-7 to TRBJ2-5; TRBD1 is a possible D gene (6 bases). This CDR3 has 14 residues. The germline gives CDR1 SSHAT, CDR2 FNYEAQ (reference sequence). The CDR3 loop reads CASSLAGAVETQYF. The CDR3 region has the DNA TGTGCTAGCAGCTTAGCAGGGGCTGTGGAGACCCAGTACTTC.

The genes are TRBV5-4 and TRBJ2-2, with D possibly called TRBD1 or TRBD2 (5 bases each). CDR3 length equals 17 residues. Germline lookup yields CDR1 SGHNT and CDR2 YYREEE (reference sequence). V dropped 4 bases and J dropped 0 bases, with 16 bases sitting between them. The CDR3 nucleotides are TGTGCCAGCAGCGGGGCGGTCGGGACCACGAACACCGGGGAGCTGTTTTTT. It specifies CASSGAVGTTNTGELFF.

This chain uses TRBV7-3 with TRBJ2-7; TRBD2 matches at 8 bases. The germline CDR1 and CDR2 sequences are SGHTA and FQGTGA. With 2 bases clipped from V and 6 bases from J, the junction kept 6 bases outside the gene matches. The CDR3 runs to 14 residues. CDR3 region: CASSLRGTSSEQYF. CDR3 nucleotides: TGTGCCAGCAGCTTACGGGGGACTAGTTCCGAGCAGTACTTC.

The genes are TRBV6-4 and TRBJ2-6; no reliable D call. Germline CDR1 reads MRHNA; CDR2 reads SNTAGT. The ends were cut back, 2 bases at V and 4 bases at J, with 9 bases in the middle. The CDR3 is made up of 15 amino acids. CDR3 sequence: CASSDRPDGANVLTF. The DNA of the CDR3 is TGTGCCAGCAGTGACCGCCCCGACGGGGCCAACGTCCTGACTTTC.

This sequence joins TRBV9 and TRBJ2-2; no definite D call. The ends were cut back, 3 bases at V and 2 bases at J, with 5 bases in the middle. CDR3 size: 13 residues. Germline-derived CDR1 and CDR2 are SGDLS and YYNGEE. The CDR3 region has the DNA TGTGCCAGCAGCGCGACAAACACCGGGGAGCTGTTTTTT. Its translation: CASSATNTGELFF.

The chain uses TRBV10-3 and TRBJ2-1; no clear D gene. Trimming cost V 8 bases and J 9 bases, with 17 bases left between them. This CDR3 is 13 amino acids long. Germline values: CDR1 ENHRY, CDR2 SYGVKD. The CDR3 DNA follows: TGTGCCATCTGTGGGGTTTCTTGGGGTGAGCAGTTCTTC. Its protein product is CAICGVSWGEQFF.

J is TRBJ2-7 and V is TRBV12-3 or TRBV12-4; TRBD1 matches at 7 bases. V lost 6 bases to trimming and J lost 5 bases; unmatched junction nucleotides: 7. The CDR3 length is 13 residues. The CDR3, as DNA: TGTGCCAGCAGAATTGACAGGGACCACGAGCAGTACTTC. This codes for CASRIDRDHEQYF.

This chain joins TRBV5-5 and TRBJ1-6; tentatively, D is TRBD1 (6 bases). V was cut by 5 bases and J by 7 bases, with 19 bases left in between. Germline V gene lookup returns CDR1 SGHKS and CDR2 YYEKEE (reference sequence). This CDR3 region has 16 residues. CDR3 bases: TGTGCCAGCAGGCGGGACTTCAGCACAGGGAATTCACCCCTCCACTTT. It codes for CASRRDFSTGNSPLHF.